The sequence of this TCR beta chain was determined in a study of cytomegalovirus exposure and HLA in healthy donors. Here immunoSEQ multiplex PCR was the method, and the copy in TCRdb shows in-frame clones only, minus some. The sample has about 120,000 clones, 85% seen once. The sample holds one count of this clone. The sequence was collected from a woman aged 25-40 years in good health and CMV-seronegative. The sequencing sample was made of PBMCs.

As DNA, the CDR3 is TGTGCCAGCAGCTCCCTAGCGGGGGCCTACAATGAGCAGTTCTTC. This gives the protein CASSSLAGAYNEQFF. J is TRBJ2-1 and V is TRBV7-2; 10 positions match TRBD2. J lost 2 bases, V lost 4 bases, and 2 bases had no gene match. This CDR3 has 15 amino acids. Germline V lookup: CDR1 SGHTA, CDR2 FQGNSA.